This is a list of T cell receptor beta chains from one sample in a study of T cell responses to AZD1222 COVID-19 vaccine. Generated by immunoSEQ multiplex PCR, the TCRdb table keeps only in-frame clones and is missing some. The sample records around 150,000 clones, around 85% being singletons. This specimen was peripheral blood, taken 28 days after the second dose of the MenACWY control vaccine. These TCRs come from an adult who received the MenACWY meningococcal vaccine as a control. Each CDR3 is given with its conserved first and last residue. A D gene is named only where the DNA matches it firmly. Not every row has a clone size; where given, it reads once, few, many or a size class.

J: TRBJ1-2
V: TRBV5-5
size: -
D: -
DNA: TGTGCCAGCAGCCCAAGGACAGTCGAGTGGTCGGGCTACACCTTC
CDR3: CASSPRTVEWSGYTF

J: TRBJ1-1
V: TRBV5-4
size: -
D: -
DNA: TGTGCCAGCAGCTTTGGACGCGCCCGAGCTATGAACACTGAAGCTTTCTTT
CDR3: CASSFGRARAMNTEAFF

J: TRBJ2-3
V: TRBV6-4
size: many
D: TRBD2
DNA: TGTGCCAGCAGTGACGGACTAGCCACAGATACGCAGTATTTT
CDR3: CASSDGLATDTQYF

J: TRBJ1-2
V: TRBV19
size: -
D: -
DNA: TGTGCCAGTAGTAAAAGCCCGGGAAGTGGCTATGGCTACACCTTC
CDR3: CASSKSPGSGYGYTF

J: TRBJ2-5
V: TRBV2
size: -
D: -
DNA: TGTGCCAGCAGTGTAAGCAGGGGGGAACAAGAGACCCAGTACTTC
CDR3: CASSVSRGEQETQYF

J: TRBJ2-2
V: TRBV15
size: -
D: -
DNA: TGTGCCACCAGCAGAGGAGCAGCGAACACCGGGGAGCTGTTTTTT
CDR3: CATSRGAANTGELFF

J: TRBJ1-5
V: TRBV19
size: -
D: -
DNA: TGTGCCAGTAGTATAGGGGTCAGGGTGAGCAATCAGCCCCAGCATTTT
CDR3: CASSIGVRVSNQPQHF

J: TRBJ1-1
V: TRBV4-2
size: -
D: -
DNA: TGTGCCAGCAGCCCCCGGGAGAGAGGCACTGAAGCTTTCTTT
CDR3: CASSPRERGTEAFF

J: TRBJ1-1
V: TRBV2
size: -
D: TRBD1
DNA: TGTGCCAGCAGGGGACAGTATAACACTGAAGCTTTCTTT
CDR3: CASRGQYNTEAFF

J: TRBJ2-7
V: TRBV4-3
size: -
D: -
DNA: TGCGCCAGCAGCCAAGACGGGGACTACGAGCAGTACTTC
CDR3: CASSQDGDYEQYF

J: TRBJ2-3
V: TRBV5-1
size: -
D: TRBD2
DNA: TGCGCCAGCAGCTTGTTGGCGGGGGGCACAGATACGCAGTATTTT
CDR3: CASSLLAGGTDTQYF

J: TRBJ1-5
V: TRBV18
size: once
D: TRBD1
DNA: TGTGCCAGCTCACGTGGACAGGGGGCTGGGAATCAGCCCCAGCATTTT
CDR3: CASSRGQGAGNQPQHF

J: TRBJ2-6
V: TRBV30
size: -
D: -
DNA: TGTGCCTGGAGTTTTTCCGGGTCTGGGGCCAACGTCCTGACTTTC
CDR3: CAWSFSGSGANVLTF

J: TRBJ2-5
V: TRBV27
size: -
D: -
DNA: TGTGCCAGCAGTTTAGGGCAGGGATCCCTCCCAGAGACCCAGTACTTC
CDR3: CASSLGQGSLPETQYF

J: TRBJ1-6
V: TRBV7-9
size: -
D: TRBD1
DNA: TGTGCCAGCAGCTTGGAAACAGGGGGCAATTCACCCCTCCACTTT
CDR3: CASSLETGGNSPLHF

J: TRBJ2-3
V: TRBV6-6
size: -
D: -
DNA: TGTGCCAGCAGCCCTTTCAGGGATTGGAATACGCAGTATTTT
CDR3: CASSPFRDWNTQYF

J: TRBJ1-5
V: TRBV11-2
size: -
D: -
DNA: TGTGCCAGCAGCTTAGATACGGTGGTGGGTTCCAATCAGCCCCAGCATTTT
CDR3: CASSLDTVVGSNQPQHF

J: TRBJ1-1
V: TRBV4-3
size: -
D: TRBD1
DNA: TGCGCCAGCAGCCAAAGAACCGGGACAGGGGGCACTGAAGCTTTCTTT
CDR3: CASSQRTGTGGTEAFF

J: TRBJ1-1
V: TRBV21-1
size: -
D: -
DNA: TGTGCCAGCAGAGCCCAAGGTTGGGGGGCATTCAGGAACACTGAAGCTTTCTTT
CDR3: CASRAQGWGAFRNTEAFF

J: TRBJ1-6
V: TRBV11-2
size: -
D: -
DNA: TGTGCCAGCAGCTTCCCGACTCCCAACGGCAATTCACCCCTCCACTTT
CDR3: CASSFPTPNGNSPLHF

J: TRBJ1-4
V: TRBV3-1/TRBV3-2
size: -
D: -
DNA: TGTGCCAGCAGCGGTGACAGGCATAATGAAAAACTGTTTTTT
CDR3: CASSGDRHNEKLFF

J: TRBJ1-5
V: TRBV30
size: -
D: -
DNA: TGTGCCTGGAGTGTATCGGGGGATCAGCCCCAGCATTTT
CDR3: CAWSVSGDQPQHF

J: TRBJ1-6
V: TRBV7-8
size: -
D: -
DNA: TGTGCCAGCAGCTTAGTAGGAATCCGGGGGGATTCACCCCTCCACTTT
CDR3: CASSLVGIRGDSPLHF

J: TRBJ2-3
V: TRBV5-1
size: -
D: TRBD2
DNA: TGCGCCAGCAGCTTTAGCGGGGGAAGCACAGATACGCAGTATTTT
CDR3: CASSFSGGSTDTQYF

J: TRBJ1-4
V: TRBV25-1
size: few
D: -
DNA: TGTGCCAGCAGTGAATTAGGAGGTAGGGGTGAAAAACTGTTTTTT
CDR3: CASSELGGRGEKLFF

J: TRBJ1-5
V: TRBV11-1
size: -
D: -
DNA: TGTGCCAGCAGCTTGAAGGGGAATCAGCCCCAGCATTTT
CDR3: CASSLKGNQPQHF

J: TRBJ1-6
V: TRBV7-9
size: -
D: -
DNA: TGTGCCAGCAGCTCCACAGGGTGGGGTAATTCACCCCTCCACTTT
CDR3: CASSSTGWGNSPLHF